This T cell receptor beta chain was obtained from a study of blood T cell repertoires in COVID-19. This CDR3 contains 11 residues. The V gene lost 8 bases and the J gene lost 7 bases, with 9 bases spanning the gap. Germline CDR1 SGHNT, CDR2 YENEEA. This clone was detected once. As handled by the study authors: Amplification of reference gene primers provided the estimated nucleated cell counts. TCRdb's table, derived via immunoSEQ multiplex PCR, lists solely in-frame clones and lacks some. V and J calls and clone size are copied from that table; D and trimming were computed from the DNA. The sample lists fewer than 250,000 clones; roughly 82% were seen once.

This receptor was identified in a woman aged 70-85 years with acute or convalescent COVID-19. This rearrangement joins TRBV11-3 to TRBJ2-1, with a weak D call TRBD2 (6 bases). Sequences were obtained from peripheral blood. The DNA of the CDR3 is TGTGCCAGCGGGCGGGGAAATGAGCAGTTCTTC. Translation: CASGRGNEQFF.